This T cell receptor (beta chain) was captured by sequencing in a study of blood T cell repertoires in COVID-19. The protocol was immunoSEQ multiplex PCR, while the TCRdb copy is restricted to in-frame clones and leaves out a portion. The profile shows fewer than 200,000 clones, 81% of them singletons. Germline lookup yields CDR1 LNHDA and CDR2 SQIVND (reference sequence). This CDR3 is 15 amino acids long. V lost 5 bases and J lost 4; bases outside the gene matches: 9. This clonotype was sampled from an elderly woman with COVID-19, enrolled during active disease. The chain links TRBV19 to TRBJ1-2; 8 nucleotides agree with TRBD1. Sequenced sample: peripheral blood. The CDR3 sequence is CASSVGRGLLYGYTF. The CDR3 DNA follows: TGTGCCAGTAGTGTTGGCAGGGGGCTCCTCTATGGCTACACCTTC.